This T cell receptor (beta chain) was recovered during a study of blood T cell repertoires in COVID-19. Some clones are missing from TCRdb's copy, which holds only in-frame ones; the method was immunoSEQ multiplex PCR. The sample holds about 140,000 clones; roughly 90% are singletons and the top ten take about 11%. The CDR3 runs to 14 residues. J lost 8 bases, V lost 3 bases, and 4 bases had no gene match. Germline V gives CDR1 MNHEY, CDR2 SMNVEV (reference sequence). This chain connects TRBV27 to TRBJ1-4; 9 positions agree with TRBD1. Sequencing was carried out using peripheral blood. The clonotype originates from a man aged 50 or older with active or convalescent COVID-19. This chain's CDR3 is CASSFYRGQEKLFF. CDR3 nucleotides: TGTGCCAGCAGTTTCTACAGGGGGCAGGAAAAACTGTTTTTT. Full variable domain (rest looked up from reference TRBV27 and TRBJ1-4): EAQVTQNPRYLITVTGKKLTVTCSQNMNHEYMSWYRQDPGLGLRQIYYSMNVEVTDKGDVPEGYKVSRKEKRNFPLILESPSPNQTSLYFCASSFYRGQEKLFFGSGTQLSVL.